This T cell receptor beta chain is drawn from a study of beta chain features in type 1 diabetes. Study details: In age, gender and cell yields, patients were similar to healthy donors. General observations from the study: Significant though moderate, a shortening of TCRB CDR3s appeared in all four CD4+ subsets of Type 1 diabetes patients.

TCRB transcripts that were expressed got sequenced, as all of the isolated RNA had been reverse transcribed. Some clones are missing from TCRdb's copy, which holds only in-frame ones; the method was immunoSEQ multiplex PCR. The sample shows 160,000 or so clones, more than 60% of them seen only once. This CDR3 spans 14 amino acids. V was pared by 10 bases and J by 1 base, with 6 bases of the junction left unmatched. Germline loops: CDR1 SNHLY, CDR2 FYNNEI. As concerns this clone: Antigen specificity is unknown.

The chain has TRBV2 and TRBJ2-5; 10 bases match TRBD1. This clonotype was sampled from a man younger than 45 with type 1 diabetes. The sequenced sample consisted of naive CD4+ T cells from blood. The CDR3 reads CATQGQGSQETQYF. The CDR3, as DNA: TGTGCCACGCAGGGACAGGGGTCCCAAGAGACCCAGTACTTC.